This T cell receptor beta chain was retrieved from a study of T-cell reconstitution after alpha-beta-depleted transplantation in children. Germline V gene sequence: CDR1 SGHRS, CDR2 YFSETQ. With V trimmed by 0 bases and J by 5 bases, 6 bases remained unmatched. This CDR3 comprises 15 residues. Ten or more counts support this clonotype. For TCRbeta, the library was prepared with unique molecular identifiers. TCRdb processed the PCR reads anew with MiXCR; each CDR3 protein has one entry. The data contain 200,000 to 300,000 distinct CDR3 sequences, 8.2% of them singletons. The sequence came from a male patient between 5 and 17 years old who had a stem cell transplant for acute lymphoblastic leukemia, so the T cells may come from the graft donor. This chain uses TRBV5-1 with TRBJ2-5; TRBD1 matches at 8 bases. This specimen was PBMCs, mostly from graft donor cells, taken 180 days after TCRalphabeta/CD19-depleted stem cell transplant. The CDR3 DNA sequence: TGCGCCAGCAGCTTGGAGGGGACAGGTTCGGAGACCCAGTACTTC. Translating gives CASSLEGTGSETQYF.